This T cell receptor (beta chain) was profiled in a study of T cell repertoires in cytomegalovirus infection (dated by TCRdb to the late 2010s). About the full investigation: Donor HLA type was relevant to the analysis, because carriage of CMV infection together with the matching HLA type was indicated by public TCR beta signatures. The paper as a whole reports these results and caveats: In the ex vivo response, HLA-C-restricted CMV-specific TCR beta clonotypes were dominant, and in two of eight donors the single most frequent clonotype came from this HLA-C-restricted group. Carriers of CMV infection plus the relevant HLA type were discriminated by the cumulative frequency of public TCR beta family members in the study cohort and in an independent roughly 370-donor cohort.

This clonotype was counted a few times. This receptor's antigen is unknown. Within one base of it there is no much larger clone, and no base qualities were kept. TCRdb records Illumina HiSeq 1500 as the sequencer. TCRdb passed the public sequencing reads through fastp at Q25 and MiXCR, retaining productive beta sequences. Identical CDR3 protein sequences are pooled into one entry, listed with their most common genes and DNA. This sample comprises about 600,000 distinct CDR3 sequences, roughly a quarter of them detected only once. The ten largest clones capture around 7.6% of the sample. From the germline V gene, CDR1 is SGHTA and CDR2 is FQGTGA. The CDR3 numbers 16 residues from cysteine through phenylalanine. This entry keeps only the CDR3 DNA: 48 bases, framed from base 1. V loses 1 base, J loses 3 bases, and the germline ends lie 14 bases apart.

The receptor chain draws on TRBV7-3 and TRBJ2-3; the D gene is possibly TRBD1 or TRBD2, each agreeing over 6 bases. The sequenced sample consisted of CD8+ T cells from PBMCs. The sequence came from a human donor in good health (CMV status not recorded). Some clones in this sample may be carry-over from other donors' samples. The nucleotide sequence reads TGTGCCAGCAGCTTAAACGTGGGGGGCAGGACAGATACGCAGTATTTT. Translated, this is CASSLNVGGRTDTQYF.